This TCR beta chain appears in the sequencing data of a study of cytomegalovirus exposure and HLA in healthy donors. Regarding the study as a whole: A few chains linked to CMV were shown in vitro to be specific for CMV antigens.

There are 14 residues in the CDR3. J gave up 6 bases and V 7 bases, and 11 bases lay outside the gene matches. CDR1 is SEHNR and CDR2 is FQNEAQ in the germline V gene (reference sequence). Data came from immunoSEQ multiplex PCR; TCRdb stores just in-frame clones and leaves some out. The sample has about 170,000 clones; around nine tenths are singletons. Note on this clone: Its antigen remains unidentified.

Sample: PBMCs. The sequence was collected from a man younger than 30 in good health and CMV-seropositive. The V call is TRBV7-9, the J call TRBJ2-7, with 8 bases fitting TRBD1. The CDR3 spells CASNLGQGSSEQYF. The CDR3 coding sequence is TGTGCCAGCAACCTTGGACAGGGTTCAAGCGAGCAGTACTTC.